These T cell receptor beta chains were read from a single sample in a study of metastatic and nonmetastatic thyroid tumors. TCRdb reprocessed the PCR reads via MiXCR. The table shows roughly 23,000 clones, with roughly 21% occurring only once. The sample comprised blood. These receptor sequences come from a male donor with papillary thyroid cancer or a benign thyroid nodule (not recorded which). Some clones in this sample may be carry-over from other donors' samples. CDR3s include the opening cysteine and the closing phenylalanine or tryptophan. D genes are given only for firm matches. The size entry is marked missing in some rows and otherwise reads once, few, many or a size class.

clone size	J gene	D gene	V gene	CDR3 DNA	CDR3 protein
many	TRBJ2-3	.	TRBV5-6	TGTGCCAGCAGCTTGCAGTTGGGCAGCTTCACAGATACGCAGTATTTT	CASSLQLGSFTDTQYF
many	TRBJ2-7	.	TRBV11-2	TGTGCCAGCAGCTCTCTCCTAGGTCAGTACTTC	CASSSLLGQYF
.	TRBJ1-3	TRBD1	TRBV5-1	TGCGCCAGCAGCTTTGCGGACAGGGGGAAAGGAAACACCATATATTTT	CASSFADRGKGNTIYF
many	TRBJ2-1	.	TRBV7-9	TGTGCCAGCACCATCAGAGGGGGGAGTGAGCAGTTCTTC	CASTIRGGSEQFF
many	TRBJ2-5	.	TRBV6-2/TRBV6-3	TGTGCCAGCAGTTACCAGGGTCAGACCCAGTACTTC	CASSYQGQTQYF
many	TRBJ1-1	.	TRBV20-1	TGCAGTGCTAGAGATTGGGGGCGACCCGATGAAGCTTTCTTT	CSARDWGRPDEAFF
many	TRBJ1-2	.	TRBV28	TGTGCCAGCAGTCTTCCGACAGGACCCAGTCGGGGCTACACCTTC	CASSLPTGPSRGYTF
few	TRBJ2-7	TRBD1	TRBV6-1	TGTGCCAGCAGTGAAGAGTCCCCGGGACAGCCATTCTACGAGCAGTACTTC	CASSEESPGQPFYEQYF
many	TRBJ2-2	.	TRBV7-8	TGTGCCAGCAGCTTAGCGCCGGCAGGGGTGTCCGGGGAGCTGTTTTTT	CASSLAPAGVSGELFF
many	TRBJ2-5	.	TRBV5-1	TGCGCCAGCAGCTTGGGACAGGTAGAAGAGACCCAGTACTTC	CASSLGQVEETQYF
.	TRBJ1-5	.	TRBV20-1	TGCAGTGCTAGGGGGGCAGGCAATCAGCCCCAGCATTTT	CSARGAGNQPQHF
large	TRBJ1-4	.	TRBV15	TGTGCCACGGGACCCCTTGGAGGAAAACTGTTTTTT	CATGPLGGKLFF
many	TRBJ2-5	TRBD1	TRBV28	TGTGCCAGCAGCCGCGGACAGGCCCAAGAGACCCAGTACTTC	CASSRGQAQETQYF
few	TRBJ1-2	.	TRBV3-1	TGTGCCAGCAGCCCCAGGGACCAAGCGGGAGGCTACACCTTC	CASSPRDQAGGYTF
medium-sized	TRBJ1-6	.	TRBV6-1	TGTGCCAGCAGATCGCGAAATTCACCCCTCCACTTT	CASRSRNSPLHF
many	TRBJ2-1	.	TRBV7-2	TGTGCCAGCAGCTTACAGGGCGTGCAGTTCTTC	CASSLQGVQFF
.	TRBJ2-7	TRBD1	TRBV9	TGTGCCAGCAGCGTTACCGGGACAGGGTGCGACGAGCAGTACTTC	CASSVTGTGCDEQYF
.	TRBJ2-6	.	TRBV5-1	TGCGCCAGCAGCTGGGACGGCGGCTGGGCCAACGTCCTGACTTTC	CASSWDGGWANVLTF
.	TRBJ1-1	TRBD1	TRBV20-1	TGCAGTGCCATTAACAGGGGGCAGGGGAACACTGAAGCTTTCTTT	CSAINRGQGNTEAFF
.	TRBJ1-3	TRBD1	TRBV3-1	TGTGCCAGCAGCCAACCCTGGACAGGGGGCTCTGGAAACACCACATATTTT	CASSQPWTGGSGNTTYF
.	TRBJ2-5	TRBD1	TRBV24-1	TGTGCCACCAGTGATCCCGGGGCAAGGGGGCTTGAGGCCCAGTACTTC	CATSDPGARGLEAQYF
.	TRBJ1-3	TRBD1	TRBV6-1	TGTGCCAGCATGGGACAGGGGGTAACTGGAAACACCATATATTTT	CASMGQGVTGNTIYF
.	TRBJ1-5	.	TRBV20-1	TGCAGTGCTAGGTCCGGGGCGCAGCCCCAGCATTTT	CSARSGAQPQHF
many	TRBJ1-1	.	TRBV5-6	TGTGCCAGCAGTCGTGCAGGGGAGGGTAGCACTGAAGCTTTCTTT	CASSRAGEGSTEAFF
many	TRBJ2-5	.	TRBV6-1	TGTGCCAGCAGTTCTCTCGGTCTTATAGAGACCCAGTACTTC	CASSSLGLIETQYF
medium-sized	TRBJ2-2	.	TRBV28	TGTGCCAGTTGGCGGGCGAACACCGGGGAGCTGTTTTTT	CASWRANTGELFF
many	TRBJ1-1	.	TRBV9	TGTGCCAGCAGCGTAGAGAAGAACACTGAAGCTTTCTTT	CASSVEKNTEAFF
.	TRBJ2-7	.	TRBV11-2	TGTGCCAGCAGCGTGGGAGTGCCCCAACGGATCTACGAGCAGTACTTC	CASSVGVPQRIYEQYF
.	TRBJ2-5	TRBD1	TRBV5-4	TGTGCCAGCAGCCTCACAGGGGGGTATGAGACCCAGTACTTC	CASSLTGGYETQYF
many	TRBJ2-2	.	TRBV4-1	TGCGCCAGCAGCCCATCCAGGGTGGACACCGGGGAGCTGTTTTTT	CASSPSRVDTGELFF
.	TRBJ1-2	.	TRBV27	TGTGCCAGCAGTACCCTAGTCACAGGGAACTATGGATACACCTTC	CASSTLVTGNYGYTF
medium-sized	TRBJ2-2	.	TRBV4-2	TGTGCCAGCAGCCAAGGCAGGGTGGGGACCGGGGAGCTGTTTTTT	CASSQGRVGTGELFF
.	TRBJ1-1	TRBD1	TRBV27	TGTGCCAGCAGCAGGACAGGCAGTTTAATGAACACTGAAGCTTTCTTT	CASSRTGSLMNTEAFF